This T cell receptor beta chain comes out of a study of post-analysis software for immune sequencing data. At the level of the study: As for disease course, relapsing-remitting, secondary progressive and progressive-relapsing multiple sclerosis were all included.

Notes on the study in general: Five TRBV segments, including TRBV5-6, TRBV5-1 and TRBV20-1, were more frequent in patients than controls. Samples from one preparation batch, clustered by F measure, grouped strongly together. Among multiple sclerosis patients, normalized Chao1 diversity was significantly below that of controls.

Unique molecular identifiers featured in each of the TCR beta cDNA libraries. T cells, roughly 0.95 to 10 million of them, yielded approximately 530,000 cDNA molecules. TCRdb re-called the PCR reads with MiXCR, one entry per CDR3 protein. The sample records under 900,000 distinct CDR3 sequences, 53% being singletons. The CDR3 is 14 amino acids. The V gene end was trimmed by 6 bases and the J gene end by 6 bases; junction bases not matched to a gene: 8. Germline-derived CDR1 and CDR2 are SQVTM and ANQGSEA. This clonotype has only a few counts. Its antigen remains unknown. The sample taken for sequencing was blood. The chain employs TRBV29-1 and TRBJ2-1, with 10 bases fitting TRBD2. This TCR derives from a girl under 18 with multiple sclerosis. The CDR3 DNA is TGCAGCGTCAAAGGACTAGCGGCGCCCAATGAGCAGTTCTTC. Protein sequence: CSVKGLAAPNEQFF.